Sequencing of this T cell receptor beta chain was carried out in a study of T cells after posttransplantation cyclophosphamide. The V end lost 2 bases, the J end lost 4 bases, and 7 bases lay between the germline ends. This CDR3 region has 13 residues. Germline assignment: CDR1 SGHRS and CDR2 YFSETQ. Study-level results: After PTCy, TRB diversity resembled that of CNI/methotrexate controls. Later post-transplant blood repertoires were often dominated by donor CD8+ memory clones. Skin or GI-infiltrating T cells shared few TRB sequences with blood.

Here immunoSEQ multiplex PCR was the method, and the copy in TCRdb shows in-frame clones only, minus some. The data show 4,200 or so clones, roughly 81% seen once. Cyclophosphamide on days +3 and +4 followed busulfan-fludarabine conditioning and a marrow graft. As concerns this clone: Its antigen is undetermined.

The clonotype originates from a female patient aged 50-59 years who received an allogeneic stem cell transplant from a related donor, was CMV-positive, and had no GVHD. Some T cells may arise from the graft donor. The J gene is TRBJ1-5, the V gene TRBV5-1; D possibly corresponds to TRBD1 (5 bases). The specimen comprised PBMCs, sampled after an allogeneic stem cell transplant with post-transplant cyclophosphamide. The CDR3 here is CASSFDRNQPQHF. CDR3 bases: TGCGCCAGCAGCTTTGACAGAAATCAGCCCCAGCATTTT. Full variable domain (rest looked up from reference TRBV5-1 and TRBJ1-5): KAGVTQTPRYLIKTRGQQVTLSCSPISGHRSVSWYQQTPGQGLQFLFEYFSETQRNKGNFPGRFSGRQFSNSRSEMNVSTLELGDSALYLCASSFDRNQPQHFGDGTRLSIL.